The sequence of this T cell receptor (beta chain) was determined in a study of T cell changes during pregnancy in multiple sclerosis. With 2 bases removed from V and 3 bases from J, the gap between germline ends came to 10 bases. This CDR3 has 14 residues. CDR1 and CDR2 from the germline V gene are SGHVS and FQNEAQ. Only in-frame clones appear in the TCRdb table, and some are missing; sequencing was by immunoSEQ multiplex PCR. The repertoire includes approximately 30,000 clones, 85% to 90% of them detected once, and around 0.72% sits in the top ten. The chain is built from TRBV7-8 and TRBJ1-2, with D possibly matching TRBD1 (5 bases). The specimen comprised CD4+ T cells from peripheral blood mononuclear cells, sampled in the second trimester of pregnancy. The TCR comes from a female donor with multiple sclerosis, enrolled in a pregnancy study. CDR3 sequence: CASSLRQGDYGYTF. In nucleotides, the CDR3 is TGTGCCAGCAGCTTACGGCAGGGCGACTATGGCTACACCTTC.